The 19 T cell receptor beta chains in this list originate from one sample, sequenced in a study of PD-L1 blockade in urothelial cancer. Profiled with immunoSEQ multiplex PCR; TCRdb holds only in-frame clones, not every one. Among around 63,000 clones listed, roughly 77% were seen once. Sample time point: pretreatment peripheral blood. This sample comprised PBMCs, obtained around atezolizumab (anti-PD-L1) treatment. These receptors were obtained from a man between 65 and 79 years old with urothelial cancer.

This rearrangement joins TRBV4-1 to TRBJ1-6; 8 bases agree with TRBD1. V dropped 6 bases and J dropped 7; count of bases not matched to a gene: 2. The CDR3 runs 13 residues. In germline, CDR1 is MGHRA, CDR2 YSYEKL. CDR3 DNA: TGCGCCAGCAGGGGACAGGCAAATTCACCCCTCCACTTT. The encoded protein is CASRGQANSPLHF.

The rearrangement links TRBV2 to TRBJ2-7; 15 nucleotides agree with TRBD2. The CDR3 is 14 residues long. Germline-derived CDR1 and CDR2 are SNHLY and FYNNEI. V gave up 6 bases and J gave up 7 bases; unmatched junction bases: 4. CDR3 nucleotides: TGTGCCAGCAGGGAGGGGACTAGCGGGGGGGAGCAGTACTTC. It encodes CASREGTSGGEQYF.

This clone was seen just once. V and J are TRBV7-2 and TRBJ1-2; D call uncertain. V was cut by 4 bases and J by 1 base, with 13 bases left in between. CDR1 is SGHTA and CDR2 is FQGNSA in the germline V gene. This CDR3 region has 15 residues. CDR3 region: CASSSQTGNNYGYTF. The DNA for the CDR3 is TGTGCCAGCAGCTCCCAGACGGGGAATAACTATGGCTACACCTTC.

The chain recombines TRBV4-3 with TRBJ1-2; D gene uncertain. The germline CDR1 and CDR2 sequences are LGHNA and YSLEER. This CDR3 has 15 residues. V was cut by 2 bases and J by 4 bases, with 14 bases left in between. The CDR3 protein is CASSQIVSQIYGYTF. Written as DNA, the CDR3 is TGCGCCAGCAGCCAAATTGTTTCCCAGATCTATGGCTACACCTTC.

The chain employs TRBV4-3 and TRBJ2-4; D possibly corresponds to TRBD1 (5 bases). This CDR3 contains 14 residues. Trimming left V 0 bases short and J 9 bases short, with 12 bases between. CDR1 and CDR2 (germline): LGHNA, YSLEER. DNA for the CDR3: TGCGCCAGCAGCCAAGAAACTGGGGCCGGCATTCAGTACTTC. Its protein product is CASSQETGAGIQYF.

The chain is built from TRBV29-1 and TRBJ2-1; 9 nucleotides agree with TRBD1. V shed 3 bases and J 12 bases; nucleotides not matched to a gene: 12. The CDR3 extends over 14 amino acids. Germline V gene data show CDR1 as SQVTM and CDR2 as ANQGSEA. DNA for the CDR3: TGCAGCGTTGAGTACAGGGGGCGTTGGGAGGGGCAGTTCTTC. As protein: CSVEYRGRWEGQFF.

The chain combines TRBV19 with TRBJ1-1; D gene unclear. V was cut by 1 base and J by 1 base, with 4 bases left in between. Germline V gene sequence: CDR1 LNHDA, CDR2 SQIVND (reference sequence). There are 13 residues in the CDR3. The CDR3 loop is CASSIGQNTEAFF. In DNA form, the CDR3 reads TGTGCCAGTAGTATAGGACAGAACACTGAAGCTTTCTTT.

The chain employs TRBV5-6 and TRBJ1-3; 8 bases line up with TRBD1. The CDR3 runs 16 residues. Germline V gene sequence: CDR1 SGHDT, CDR2 YYEEEE. Germline trimming cut 4 bases from V and 0 bases from J; bases unmatched to any gene: 6. The CDR3 here is CASSPRDRISGNTIYF. The CDR3 DNA sequence: TGTGCCAGCAGCCCCAGGGACAGGATCTCTGGAAACACCATATATTTT. Combining the CDR3 with reference TRBV5-6 and TRBJ1-3 gives the whole variable domain DAGVTQSPTHLIKTRGQQVTLRCSPKSGHDTVSWYQQALGQGPQFIFQYYEEEERQRGNFPDRFSGHQFPNYSSELNVNALLLGDSALYLCASSPRDRISGNTIYFGEGSWLTVV.

The rearrangement links TRBV5-5 to TRBJ2-5; D may be TRBD2 (6 bases). Germline V CDR1 and CDR2: SGHKS, YYEKEE (reference sequence). The CDR3 has 14 residues. Trimming took 5 bases from V and 4 from J, leaving 15 bases between them. CDR3 sequence reads: CASSNLLGGETQYF. In DNA form, the CDR3 reads TGTGCCAGCAGTAACCTTTTGGGGGGAGAGACCCAGTACTTC.

The CDR3 bases are TGTGCCAGCAGCTTAGCAGCAGGGGGCTACGAGCAGTACTTC. Amino acids: CASSLAAGGYEQYF. The V gene is TRBV11-1, the J gene TRBJ2-7, with 7 positions matching TRBD1. CDR1 and CDR2 from the germline V gene are SGHAT and FQDESV (reference sequence). This CDR3 comprises 14 residues. V lost 0 bases, J lost 3 bases, and 2 bases stayed unmatched.

V is TRBV7-8 and J is TRBJ2-5; TRBD2 aligns across 7 bases. Trimming cost V 5 bases and J 5 bases; bases outside gene matches: 11. The CDR3 extends over 15 amino acids. Germline loops: CDR1 SGHVS, CDR2 FQNEAQ. The CDR3 DNA sequence: TGTGCCAGCAGCATGGCTCCGGGACTACCGGAGACCCAGTACTTC. Protein sequence: CASSMAPGLPETQYF.

The chain employs TRBV28 and TRBJ2-1, with 8 bases identical to TRBD2. The CDR3 length is 16 residues. Unmatched junction bases numbered 10, after V lost 4 bases and J lost 5 bases. From germline, CDR1 is MDHEN and CDR2 SYDVKM. The chain's CDR3 is CASSYWAGGGDNEQFF. CDR3 in DNA: TGTGCCAGCAGTTACTGGGCGGGAGGAGGCGACAATGAGCAGTTCTTC.

The count of this clone is one. The CDR3 is CASSQETGWGEKLFF. The CDR3 DNA reads TGTGCCAGCAGCCAAGAGACAGGCTGGGGTGAAAAACTGTTTTTT. The rearrangement links TRBV4-2 to TRBJ1-4; tentative D call: TRBD1 (6 bases). V was cut by 0 bases and J by 7 bases, with 12 bases left in between. The CDR3 contains 15 residues. Germline V CDR1 and CDR2: LGHNA, YNFKEQ.

The chain uses TRBV5-6 and TRBJ2-1, with 8 positions matching TRBD2. Germline V CDR1 and CDR2: SGHDT, YYEEEE. CDR3 size: 16 residues. V dropped 0 bases and J dropped 6; count of bases not matched to a gene: 8. CDR3 region: CASSLGGGRLINEQFF. The CDR3 DNA follows: TGTGCCAGCAGCTTGGGGGGCGGGAGGCTCATCAATGAGCAGTTCTTC.

The chain is built from TRBV28 and TRBJ2-7; 8 bases align to TRBD2. This CDR3 has 14 amino acids. The trim removed 9 bases at V and 1 base at J, leaving 8 bases unmatched. Looked up from germline, CDR1 is MDHEN and CDR2 is SYDVKM. CDR3 region: CASYDSGVSYEQYF. The CDR3 region has the DNA TGTGCCAGTTATGATAGCGGGGTATCCTACGAGCAGTACTTC.

The chain carries TRBV4-1 and TRBJ1-1, with D tentatively TRBD1 (5 bases). The CDR3 has 14 residues. CDR1 and CDR2 (germline): MGHRA, YSYEKL. Trimming removed 0 bases at V and 6 bases at J, with 11 bases between. The CDR3 reads CASSQEIRAAEAFF. The CDR3 DNA sequence: TGCGCCAGCAGCCAAGAAATCAGGGCCGCTGAAGCTTTCTTT.

About this clone itself: One end of the junction is discordant with germline, which a read error may explain. V and J are TRBV19 and TRBJ1-5, with unresolved D. The germline V gene has CDR1 LNHDA and CDR2 SQIVND (reference sequence). The CDR3 runs to 14 residues. The CDR3 DNA is TGTGCCAGTACGCCGGGGTGGAGCAGTCAGCCCCAGCATTTT. It encodes CASTPGWSSQPQHF.

The chain joins TRBV7-8 to TRBJ2-7; 7 nucleotides line up with TRBD2. The CDR3 is made up of 15 amino acids. Germline lookup yields CDR1 SGHVS and CDR2 FQNEAQ. V lost 5 bases and J lost 5; bases outside the gene matches: 12. The CDR3 DNA follows: TGTGCCAGCAGCCACGGGCGGGGGTATATCGACGAGCAGTACTTC. Protein sequence: CASSHGRGYIDEQYF. Using reference TRBV7-8 and TRBJ2-7 for the parts outside the CDR3, the full variable domain is GAGVSQSPRYKVAKRGQDVALRCDPISGHVSLFWYQQALGQGPEFLTYFQNEAQLDKSGLPSDRFFAERPEGSVSTLKIQRTQQEDSAVYLCASSHGRGYIDEQYFGPGTRLTVT.

This clone was seen a handful of times. CDR3 sequence reads: CASSLTSGPYEQYF. Here the CDR3 DNA reads TGTGCCAGCAGCTTAACTAGCGGACCCTACGAGCAGTACTTC. V usage is TRBV11-2 and J usage is TRBJ2-7; 8 bases line up with TRBD2. CDR1 and CDR2 from the germline V gene are SGHAT and FQNNGV. V shed 2 bases and J 2 bases; nucleotides not matched to a gene: 2. CDR3 length equals 14 residues.